The 2 T cell receptor beta chains reported below all come from one sample, sequenced in a study of cytotoxic CD8 clonotypes in ibrutinib-treated CLL. Generated by immunoSEQ multiplex PCR, the TCRdb table keeps only in-frame clones and is missing some. This table holds some 70,000 clones, 68% found once. Sequencing was performed on PBMCs, taken after 12 months of ibrutinib treatment. The receptors were gathered from a human donor with chronic lymphocytic leukemia.

This clone was seen a handful of times. The J gene is TRBJ1-1, the V gene TRBV4-1; no clear D. V was shortened by 3 bases and J by 6 bases, with 26 bases between the two germline ends. Germline CDR1 MGHRA, CDR2 YSYEKL. The CDR3 extends over 18 amino acids. CDR3 bases: TGCGCCAGCAGCCATCCCAGTGGGTGGGCCTTACCGGGCGCTGAAGCTTTCTTT. Its translation: CASSHPSGWALPGAEAFF.

The chain is built from TRBV4-2 and TRBJ2-3; D may match TRBD1 or TRBD2 (5 bases each). CDR3 length: 13 residues. Germline V gives CDR1 LGHNA, CDR2 YNFKEQ. Trimming took off 1 base at V and 4 bases at J, with 6 bases between the two ends. The CDR3 nucleotides are TGTGCCAGCAGCCAAGGGGACGCAGATACGCAGTATTTT. It specifies CASSQGDADTQYF.